The clone carrying this T cell receptor beta chain was detected once. The antigen is not known. This sample was included in a study of blood T cells in healthy people across ages. Germline assignment: CDR1 SQVTM and CDR2 ANQGSEA. Trimming left V 7 bases short and J 7 bases short, with 22 bases between. The CDR3 consists of 15 residues. Whole-study findings and limits: Possibly, changes in expanded clonotypes were confounded because donor CMV status was unknown.

Alongside a J-beta primer mix, a sample-barcoded 5' primer served in a second PCR lasting about 7 to 12 cycles. A 12-random-nucleotide template-switch adaptor tagged each cDNA molecule. Using its own MiXCR run on the 5' RACE reads, TCRdb lists one record per CDR3 protein. Counted here are 1,100,000 or so distinct CDR3 sequences, under 45% occurring once; the ten biggest clones make up around 18%. The receptor was isolated from a woman in her sixties in good health. Sequenced material: blood. The chain carries TRBV29-1 and TRBJ2-2, with a weak D call TRBD1 (6 bases). CDR3: CSAQGGSWSGGELFF. The CDR3 DNA reads TGCAGCGCCCAAGGGGGATCTTGGAGTGGCGGGGAGCTGTTTTTT.